The rows below give T cell receptor beta chains drawn from one sample of a study of blood T cells in healthy people across ages. TCRdb used MiXCR to reprocess the 5' RACE reads, holding one entry per CDR3 protein. In the table there are some 760,000 distinct CDR3 sequences, just under 25% of which are singletons. This sample also belongs to another study, concerning T cells of mothers and their children.

The specimen was blood. The receptors originated from a boy under 18 in good health. Both conserved end residues are part of each CDR3. D genes are given only for firm matches. The size entry is marked missing in some rows and otherwise reads once, few, many or a size class.

d_call	clone_size	v_call	j_call	cdr3_aa	cdr3_nt
TRBD1	few	TRBV7-3	TRBJ1-2	CASSLEPGQIYGYTF	TGTGCCAGCAGCTTAGAGCCGGGACAGATCTATGGCTACACCTTC
-	-	TRBV6-6	TRBJ2-5	CASSPLVDGGTQYF	TGTGCCAGCAGCCCCCTGGTCGACGGAGGGACCCAGTACTTC
-	many	TRBV7-2	TRBJ2-7	CASSPDGVYEQYF	TGTGCCAGCAGCCCAGACGGGGTCTACGAGCAGTACTTC
TRBD1	few	TRBV5-5	TRBJ2-7	CASSFKPGQGGYEQYF	TGTGCCAGCAGCTTTAAACCGGGACAGGGTGGGTACGAGCAGTACTTC
TRBD1	few	TRBV4-3	TRBJ2-2	CASSQDQDRRSGELFF	TGCGCCAGCAGCCAAGATCAGGACAGGAGGTCCGGGGAGCTGTTTTTT
TRBD1	-	TRBV9	TRBJ1-2	CASSVRDRGLGGYTF	TGTGCCAGCAGCGTAAGGGACAGGGGGCTAGGAGGCTACACCTTC
TRBD1	-	TRBV27	TRBJ2-7	CASSPTPTGGPYEQYF	TGTGCCAGCAGTCCCACACCGACAGGGGGCCCCTACGAGCAGTACTTC
-	-	TRBV12-3/TRBV12-4	TRBJ2-5	CASSPEAGGEKKETQYF	TGTGCCAGCAGTCCTGAGGCTGGGGGCGAAAAAAAAGAGACCCAGTACTTC
-	many	TRBV9	TRBJ2-5	CASSDYLGGLGQETQYF	TGTGCCAGCAGCGACTATCTCGGGGGCCTAGGCCAAGAGACCCAGTACTTC
-	-	TRBV29-1	TRBJ1-4	CSGLDEKLFF	TGCAGCGGATTAGATGAAAAACTGTTTTTT
-	-	TRBV20-1	TRBJ2-7	CSASLASSLWEQYF	TGCAGTGCTAGCCTGGCATCCTCCCTATGGGAGCAGTACTTC
TRBD1	many	TRBV3-1	TRBJ1-4	CASSPGQGREKLFF	TGTGCCAGCAGCCCCGGACAGGGTCGAGAAAAACTGTTTTTT
-	-	TRBV12-3/TRBV12-4	TRBJ2-4	CASSQGIIQYF	TGTGCCAGCAGTCAAGGGATCATTCAGTACTTC
-	many	TRBV7-2	TRBJ2-3	CASRADPPPTDTQYF	TGTGCCAGCAGAGCAGATCCCCCCCCCACAGATACGCAGTATTTT
-	once	TRBV29-1	TRBJ2-7	CSVEDFRDSGEQYF	TGCAGCGTTGAAGATTTTCGGGACTCGGGGGAGCAGTACTTC
TRBD2	few	TRBV15	TRBJ2-1	CATRGGISGYNYNEQFF	TGTGCCACCAGGGGTGGTATTAGCGGGTACAACTACAATGAGCAGTTCTTC
TRBD2	few	TRBV28	TRBJ2-4	CASSPLAGGKTKNIQYF	TGTGCCAGCAGTCCCTTAGCGGGGGGGAAAACCAAAAACATTCAGTACTTC
-	-	TRBV20-1	TRBJ2-5	CSAREARGLAEWETRYF	TGCAGTGCTAGAGAGGCGAGGGGGCTAGCGGAATGGGAGACCCGGTACTTC
-	few	TRBV7-9	TRBJ2-7	CASSLNPDRTGEQYF	TGTGCCAGCAGCTTAAATCCCGACAGGACCGGCGAGCAGTACTTC
TRBD1	few	TRBV12-3/TRBV12-4	TRBJ2-3	CASSRSWDRGTDTQYF	TGTGCCAGCAGCCGCAGTTGGGACAGGGGCACAGATACGCAGTATTTT
TRBD2	-	TRBV20-1	TRBJ2-7	CSASPGTSGWSYEQYF	TGCAGTGCTAGTCCCGGGACTAGCGGGTGGTCCTACGAGCAGTACTTC
TRBD1	once	TRBV6-5	TRBJ2-5	CATRGTGTLETLYF	TGTGCCACCAGAGGGACAGGGACCTTAGAGACCCTGTACTTC
-	-	TRBV13	TRBJ1-4	CASSLELDSPEKLFF	TGTGCCAGCAGCTTGGAACTGGACAGTCCTGAAAAACTGTTTTTT
TRBD2	few	TRBV29-1	TRBJ2-7	CSVAASGGTPAQYF	TGCAGCGTTGCCGCTAGCGGGGGGACCCCCGCGCAGTACTTC
-	-	TRBV28	TRBJ2-2	CASKLLAGELFF	TGTGCCAGCAAGTTGCTTGCCGGGGAGCTGTTTTTT
-	few	TRBV12-3/TRBV12-4	TRBJ2-1	CASNVGSSYNEQFF	TGTGCCAGCAATGTCGGAAGCTCCTACAATGAGCAGTTCTTC
-	-	TRBV24-1	TRBJ1-2	CATSETNYGYTF	TGTGCCACCAGTGAGACGAACTATGGCTACACCTTC
-	few	TRBV5-6	TRBJ2-7	CASSLTGTPDEQYF	TGTGCCAGCAGCTTAACCGGGACACCTGACGAGCAGTACTTC
-	-	TRBV5-4	TRBJ1-3	CASSLTGRGIITGNTIYF	TGTGCCAGCAGCCTCACGGGTCGGGGGATAATTACTGGAAACACCATATATTTT
-	few	TRBV6-5	TRBJ1-6	CASSTVNSPLHF	TGTGCCAGCAGTACCGTTAATTCACCCCTCCACTTT
TRBD2	few	TRBV11-1	TRBJ2-1	CASSPPSGAYNEQFF	TGTGCCAGCAGCCCACCTAGCGGCGCCTACAATGAGCAGTTCTTC
TRBD2	-	TRBV10-2	TRBJ2-2	CASSDTWTSGGTGELFF	TGCGCCAGCAGCGATACTTGGACTAGCGGGGGGACCGGGGAGCTGTTTTTT
-	few	TRBV4-1	TRBJ1-4	CASSRLPGARSRFF	TGCGCCAGCAGCCGCCTACCGGGGGCACGATCCCGGTTTTTT
TRBD1	few	TRBV11-3	TRBJ2-5	CASRLGQGGGETQYF	TGTGCCAGCAGACTGGGACAGGGAGGGGGAGAGACCCAGTACTTC
TRBD1	few	TRBV3-1	TRBJ1-2	CASSQRTGGGYTF	TGTGCCAGCAGCCAACGGACAGGGGGCGGCTACACCTTC
-	few	TRBV12-3/TRBV12-4	TRBJ2-5	CASTLAETQYF	TGTGCCAGCACCCTGGCGGAGACCCAGTACTTC
TRBD2	few	TRBV7-9	TRBJ2-1	CASSLAGLRGLAGYNEQFF	TGTGCCAGCAGCTTAGCCGGATTGAGGGGACTAGCCGGATACAATGAGCAGTTCTTC
-	-	TRBV28	TRBJ2-7	CASSLAGQSYEQYF	TGTGCCAGCAGTTTGGCGGGGCAGTCCTACGAGCAGTACTTC
-	-	TRBV7-6	TRBJ2-5	CASSPITGYQETQYF	TGTGCCAGCAGCCCCATAACAGGGTACCAAGAGACCCAGTACTTC
-	-	TRBV6-5	TRBJ2-5	CASSYSPSEVQETQYF	TGTGCCAGCAGTTACTCTCCTAGCGAGGTCCAAGAGACCCAGTACTTC
TRBD2	few	TRBV7-9	TRBJ2-1	CASSLVSSGVNNEQFF	TGTGCCAGCAGCTTAGTTTCTAGCGGGGTCAACAATGAGCAGTTCTTC
-	-	TRBV5-1	TRBJ2-7	CASSLAGGGHSYEQYF	TGCGCCAGCAGCTTGGCCGGGGGAGGCCACTCCTACGAGCAGTACTTC
TRBD2	-	TRBV20-1	TRBJ2-3	CSASLTSGGAGDTQYF	TGCAGTGCCTCGCTCACTAGCGGGGGGGCCGGGGATACGCAGTATTTT
-	few	TRBV7-2	TRBJ2-7	CASSLVGQPYEQYF	TGTGCCAGCAGCTTAGTCGGGCAGCCCTACGAGCAGTACTTC
TRBD1	-	TRBV10-3	TRBJ2-5	CAIKGTGKTQYF	TGTGCCATCAAGGGGACAGGGAAGACCCAGTACTTC
-	-	TRBV6-5	TRBJ1-1	CASSYSQANTEAFF	TGTGCCAGCAGTTACTCCCAGGCGAACACTGAAGCTTTCTTT
TRBD2	-	TRBV27	TRBJ2-1	CASSFRGLAGAYEQFF	TGTGCCAGCAGTTTTAGAGGACTAGCGGGAGCGTATGAGCAGTTCTTC
TRBD1	few	TRBV6-1	TRBJ1-2	CASKGDRGDGYTF	TGTGCCAGCAAAGGGGACAGGGGAGATGGCTACACCTTC
-	few	TRBV25-1	TRBJ2-1	CASSESRDEQFF	TGTGCCAGCAGTGAAAGTCGGGATGAGCAGTTCTTC
-	-	TRBV29-1	TRBJ1-1	CSVVAPLNTEAFF	TGCAGCGTTGTAGCCCCTCTGAACACTGAAGCTTTCTTT
TRBD1	few	TRBV29-1	TRBJ2-3	CSAHFRDRDLTDTQYF	TGCAGCGCTCACTTCCGGGACAGAGACTTGACAGATACGCAGTATTTT
-	-	TRBV6-2/TRBV6-3	TRBJ2-5	CASSAGQYQETQYF	TGTGCCAGCAGCGCGGGACAGTACCAAGAGACCCAGTACTTC
-	-	TRBV10-3	TRBJ2-5	CAIKGVGSQETQYF	TGTGCCATCAAAGGTGTCGGATCGCAAGAGACCCAGTACTTC
TRBD1	few	TRBV4-2	TRBJ2-7	CASSQDTGGEQYF	TGTGCCAGCAGCCAGGACACAGGGGGCGAGCAGTACTTC
TRBD2	-	TRBV20-1	TRBJ2-1	CSARTLAGEYNEQFF	TGCAGTGCACGAACGCTAGCGGGGGAATACAATGAGCAGTTCTTC
-	few	TRBV6-5	TRBJ1-5	CASSPGANSNQPQHF	TGTGCCAGCAGTCCGGGAGCGAATAGCAATCAGCCCCAGCATTTT
TRBD2	-	TRBV29-1	TRBJ2-1	CSVEETSAFQFF	TGCAGCGTTGAAGAAACTAGCGCCTTCCAGTTCTTC
TRBD2	-	TRBV20-1	TRBJ2-3	CSARVGSGGRGTDTQYF	TGCAGTGCTAGAGTCGGTTCGGGGGGGCGTGGCACAGATACGCAGTATTTT